This T cell receptor (beta chain) was obtained from a study of OX40 agonist ivuxolimab in advanced cancers. Study-wide background: Intravenous ivuxolimab was administered to patients every 2 weeks at 0.01 to 10 mg/kg. Participants, around 80% male, averaged 60 years of age, ranging from roughly 20 to 79. Study-wide findings and caveats: CD4+ T cells averaged fewer expanded clones than CD8+ T cells.

Germline CDR1 is SEHNR and CDR2 is FQNEAQ (reference sequence). CDR3 size: 12 residues. The V end was cut by 5 bases, the J end by 5 bases, with 9 bases between. Comments on this clone: Its antigen is as yet unknown.

Generated by immunoSEQ multiplex PCR, the TCRdb table keeps only in-frame clones and is missing some. Of some 50,000 clones listed, about 86% are singletons. Anyone with autoimmune disease history or systemic immunosuppression was excluded. This specimen consisted of CD4+ or CD8+ T cells sorted from blood, obtained in a trial of the OX40 agonist ivuxolimab. The chain has TRBV7-9 and TRBJ1-2; D is unclear. The receptor was derived from an adult with an advanced solid tumor such as melanoma, head and neck, liver or kidney cancer. The CDR3 reads CASSPASYGYTF. The CDR3 DNA follows: TGTGCCAGCAGCCCTGCCTCTTATGGCTACACCTTC.